The clone carrying this T cell receptor beta chain has ten or more counts. A J-beta primer mix and a sample-barcoded 5' primer were used in a second PCR of roughly 6 to 11 cycles. TCRdb re-called the 5' RACE reads through MiXCR, storing one row per CDR3 protein. The repertoire holds roughly 1,300,000 distinct CDR3 sequences, with 59% as singletons. This entry comes from a study of blood T cells in healthy people across ages. The CDR3 is 12 amino acids. Germline V gene sequence: CDR1 ENHRY, CDR2 SYGVKD. V lost 6 bases and J lost 4, with 9 bases in between. Healthy Russian Caucasian donors spanned ages about 6 to 95 years. Roughly 10 milliliters was the volume of peripheral blood drawn from each donor.

The rearrangement uses TRBV10-3 and TRBJ2-5; D may be TRBD1 or TRBD2 (5 bases each). Sequencing was carried out using blood. The TCR sequence derives from a man younger than 30 in good health. The CDR3, as DNA: TGTGCCATCAGGGGGGTCGGAGAGACCCAGTACTTC. Protein sequence: CAIRGVGETQYF.